Each of the 13 T cell receptor beta chains below was sequenced from the same sample in a study of T cells in Graves' hyperthyroidism and ophthalmopathy. RNA transcripts were the template for amplifying TCR beta CDR3 regions. During a first-round RT-PCR of the TCR CDR3, the HTBI primer set was used. From the multiplex PCR reads, TCRdb called clonotypes with MiXCR, one entry per CDR3 protein. Here the sample spans about 570,000 distinct CDR3 sequences, just over 45% being singletons. The specimen sequenced was peripheral blood or thyroid tissue (not recorded which). The receptors derive from an adult woman with Graves' disease, either hyperthyroidism or ophthalmopathy (not recorded which).

The V and J genes are TRBV9 and TRBJ2-1; D not resolved. This CDR3 contains 14 residues. V lost 0 bases to trimming and J lost 4 bases, with 8 bases between them. Germline V lookup: CDR1 SGDLS, CDR2 YYNGEE. The CDR3 DNA is TGTGCCAGCAGCGTAGGGAATGTGTACAATGAGCAGTTCTTC. It encodes CASSVGNVYNEQFF.

This clonotype was recorded at least ten times. The chain couples TRBV7-3 to TRBJ2-7; D call uncertain. Germline V gene lookup returns CDR1 SGHTA and CDR2 FQGTGA. This CDR3 has 13 residues. Between the trimmed V and J ends, which lost 4 bases and 3 bases, there was a span of 10 bases. The chain's CDR3 is CASSYDSNYEQYF. CDR3 bases: TGTGCCAGCAGCTACGATTCTAACTACGAGCAGTACTTC.

V usage is TRBV7-2 and J usage is TRBJ2-7; TRBD2 agrees at 10 bases. This CDR3 has 17 residues. The J segment lost 0 bases and the V segment lost 5 bases, leaving 10 bases of the junction unmatched. Germline V gene data show CDR1 as SGHTA and CDR2 as FQGNSA. The chain's CDR3 is CASSQGWGLALSYEQYF. In DNA form, the CDR3 reads TGTGCCAGCAGCCAAGGGTGGGGACTAGCGCTCTCCTACGAGCAGTACTTC.

In this sample, this clonotype turned up a few times. This rearrangement joins TRBV27 to TRBJ2-5; D uncertain. Germline values: CDR1 MNHEY, CDR2 SMNVEV (reference sequence). V was trimmed by 0 bases and J by 0 bases, leaving 5 bases between them. CDR3 size: 14 residues. CDR3 DNA sequence: TGTGCCAGCAGTTTATCCCCCAACCAAGAGACCCAGTACTTC. This gives the protein CASSLSPNQETQYF.

This clonotype was counted at least ten times. This chain uses TRBV14 with TRBJ1-6; D remains unclear. V was clipped by 0 bases and J by 8 bases, with 2 bases between them. Germline lookup yields CDR1 SGHDN and CDR2 FVKESK. CDR3 size: 12 residues. CDR3 bases: TGTGCCAGCAGCCAAGAGTATTCACCCCTCCACTTT. This gives the protein CASSQEYSPLHF.

The V gene is TRBV20-1, the J gene TRBJ1-6; tentatively, D is TRBD1 (5 bases). The CDR3 has 15 residues. V lost 6 bases and J 4 bases, leaving 16 bases between the germline ends. Germline CDR1 and CDR2: DFQATT and SNEGSKA (reference sequence). The CDR3 DNA is TGCAGTGCCAGCACGGCAGGGTCGTATAATTCACCCCTCCACTTT. Amino acids: CSASTAGSYNSPLHF.

The V gene is TRBV12-3 or TRBV12-4, the J gene TRBJ1-1; a weak D match, TRBD1 (5 bases). The V end was cut by 5 bases, the J end by 5 bases, with 9 bases between. The CDR3 consists of 12 residues. CDR3 nucleotide sequence: TGTGCCAGCAGTCCGGGGACGACTGAAGCTTTCTTT. Its translation: CASSPGTTEAFF.

CDR3 DNA: TGTGCCAGCAGCTTAGGGCGACGAGGAAATTCACCCCTCCACTTT. Translated, it gives CASSLGRRGNSPLHF. The J gene is TRBJ1-6, the V gene TRBV7-2; no definite D call. V shed 1 base and J shed 7 bases, with 11 bases lying between them. CDR3 length: 15 amino acids. CDR1 and CDR2 from the germline V gene are SGHTA and FQGNSA. The variable domain in full, completed from reference TRBV7-2 and TRBJ1-6, reads GAGVSQSPSNKVTEKGKDVELRCDPISGHTALYWYRQSLGQGLEFLIYFQGNSAPDKSGLPSDRFSAERTGGSVSTLTIQRTQQEDSAVYLCASSLGRRGNSPLHFGNGTRLTVT.

This clonotype is a singleton in its sample. It may be a read error: a sequence one base away is much more abundant. The CDR3 carries no conserved terminal phenylalanine or tryptophan, so it likely arises from a read error. The genes are TRBV5-6 and TRBJ1-1; D ambiguous. Germline-derived CDR1 and CDR2 are SGHDT and YYEEEE. The germline V and J ends were trimmed by 4 bases and 7 bases, with 20 bases remaining between them. The CDR3 totals 15 residues. CDR3 residues: CASSLAMEGFGEAFS. CDR3 bases: TGTGCCAGCAGCCTAGCCATGGAGGGTTTCGGTGAAGCTTTCTCT.

This clonotype was observed at least ten times. The CDR3 DNA reads TGTGCCAGCAGTTATCACCCCGTTGGACCCCAGCATTTT. Protein: CASSYHPVGPQHF. V gene TRBV6-5 combines with J gene TRBJ1-5, with D uncertain. CDR1 and CDR2 (germline): MNHEY, SVGAGI. Trimming stripped 3 bases from V and 10 bases from J, with 13 bases between. The CDR3 consists of 13 residues.

The chain links TRBV24-1 to TRBJ1-2; tentative D call: TRBD1 (5 bases). V was pared by 2 bases and J by 4 bases, with 10 bases between. The CDR3 consists of 14 residues. Per the germline V gene, CDR1 is KGHDR and CDR2 is SFDVKD. CDR3 residues: CATSDSLTGYGYTF. In DNA form, the CDR3 reads TGTGCCACCAGTGATTCCCTCACAGGCTATGGCTACACCTTC.

The chain is built from TRBV24-1 and TRBJ1-5, with TRBD1 identical over 11 bases. Germline V gene lookup returns CDR1 KGHDR and CDR2 SFDVKD. The CDR3 contains 16 residues. The V gene end was trimmed by 3 bases and the J gene end by 7 bases; junction bases not matched to a gene: 7. This CDR3 reads CATSDAGTGGWQPQHF. As DNA, the CDR3 is TGTGCCACCAGTGATGCCGGGACAGGGGGTTGGCAGCCCCAGCATTTT.

A note on this clonotype: A junction end diverges from the germline sequence, so it may reflect a read error. The rearrangement joins TRBV2 to TRBJ2-7, with 7 bases that match TRBD1. The CDR3 is 15 amino acids. Per the germline V gene, CDR1 is SNHLY and CDR2 is FYNNEI. CDR3 in DNA: TGTGCCAGCGGTGAACAGGGGAGCAATCAGCCCCAGCAGTACTTC. This codes for CASGEQGSNQPQQYF.